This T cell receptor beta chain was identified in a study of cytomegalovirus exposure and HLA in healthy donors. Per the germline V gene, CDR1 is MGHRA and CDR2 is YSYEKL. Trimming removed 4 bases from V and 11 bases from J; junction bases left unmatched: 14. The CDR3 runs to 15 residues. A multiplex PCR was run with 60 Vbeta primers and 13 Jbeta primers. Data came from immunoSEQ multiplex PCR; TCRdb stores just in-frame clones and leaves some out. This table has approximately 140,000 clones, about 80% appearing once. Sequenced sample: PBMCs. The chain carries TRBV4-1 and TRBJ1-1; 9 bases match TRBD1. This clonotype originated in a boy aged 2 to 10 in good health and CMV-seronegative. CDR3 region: CASSLSGTGPISAFF. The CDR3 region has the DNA TGCGCCAGCAGCCTATCCGGGACAGGGCCCATTTCGGCTTTCTTT.